Each of the 32 T cell receptor beta chains below was sequenced from the same sample in a study of long-term antiretroviral therapy in people with HIV. Researchers ran immunoSEQ v3.0 at survey level. The data were produced by immunoSEQ multiplex PCR, yet TCRdb's version contains in-frame clones alone and is incomplete. The table shows tens of thousands of clones, with roughly 80% occurring only once. Material: unsorted PBMCs, obtained 0.7 years before starting antiretroviral therapy. These receptors were obtained from a man aged 25 to 40 with HIV.

The chain recombines TRBV15 with TRBJ2-3; D is uncertain. V dropped 3 bases and J dropped 2 bases, with 6 bases sitting between them. CDR1 LNHNV and CDR2 YYDKDF come from the germline V gene (reference sequence). This CDR3 comprises 13 residues. The CDR3 loop reads CATSRVYTDTQYF. CDR3 nucleotides: TGTGCCACCAGCAGGGTATACACAGATACGCAGTATTTT.

The table lists this clone with a few counts. The rearrangement joins TRBV19 to TRBJ2-7, with 10 positions matching TRBD1. Germline lookup yields CDR1 LNHDA and CDR2 SQIVND (reference sequence). The CDR3 sequence is 15 residues long. V shed 6 bases and J 0 bases; nucleotides not matched to a gene: 5. Here the CDR3 reads CASSWGQGPSYEQYF. CDR3 bases: TGTGCCAGTAGCTGGGGACAGGGGCCCTCCTACGAGCAGTACTTC.

This chain joins TRBV5-4 and TRBJ2-1, with D perhaps TRBD1 or TRBD2 (6 bases each). V was pared by 9 bases and J by 6 bases, with 16 bases between. The CDR3 is made up of 13 amino acids. Germline loops: CDR1 SGHNT, CDR2 YYREEE (reference sequence). In nucleotides, the CDR3 is TGTGCCACCCAAGGGGGGACTGGCAATGAGCAGTTCTTC. Its protein product is CATQGGTGNEQFF.

The J gene is TRBJ2-7, the V gene TRBV2; 8 nucleotides line up with TRBD1. Germline V gene sequence: CDR1 SNHLY, CDR2 FYNNEI. This CDR3 comprises 14 residues. The V gene end was trimmed by 6 bases and the J gene end by 3 bases; junction bases not matched to a gene: 7. The CDR3 is CASRQGAGGYEQYF. The CDR3 bases are TGTGCCAGCAGGCAGGGGGCTGGGGGCTACGAGCAGTACTTC.

J is TRBJ1-1 and V is TRBV5-4, with a weak D call TRBD1 (6 bases). CDR1 is SGHNT, CDR2 YYREEE, per germline (reference sequence). This CDR3 has 14 residues. Trimming pared 4 bases from V and 1 base from J, leaving 11 bases between. Here the CDR3 DNA reads TGTGCCAGCAGCCGGGAGGGGGGGAACACTGAAGCTTTCTTT. Translated: CASSREGGNTEAFF.

This clone was observed a single time. The rearrangement joins TRBV6-5 to TRBJ1-2; D unclear. V was trimmed by 4 bases and J by 7 bases, leaving 19 bases between them. CDR3 length equals 15 residues. CDR1 and CDR2 from the germline V gene are MNHEY and SVGAGI. CDR3 loop: CASSWTKKPSSGYTF. CDR3 nucleotide sequence: TGTGCCAGCAGTTGGACTAAAAAACCTTCTAGTGGCTACACCTTC.

V usage is TRBV7-8 and J usage is TRBJ2-1, with 9 nucleotides matching TRBD1. CDR1 and CDR2 (germline): SGHVS, FQNEAQ. The V and J ends lost 5 bases and 1 base, in that order; junction bases with no gene match: 3. The CDR3 has 15 amino acids. CDR3 amino acids: CASSPGQGSYNEQFF. CDR3 in DNA: TGTGCCAGCAGCCCCGGACAGGGGTCCTACAATGAGCAGTTCTTC.

This clone was counted a single time. The CDR3 nucleotides read TGTGCCAGTAGCTCGATAGCATACACTGAAGCTTTCTTT. The encoded protein is CASSSIAYTEAFF. The chain is built from TRBV19 and TRBJ1-1; unclear D gene. V lost 6 bases and J 3 bases, leaving 11 bases between the germline ends. Germline V gives CDR1 LNHDA, CDR2 SQIVND (reference sequence). The CDR3 runs 13 residues.

Here the CDR3 reads CASSPSVVTNEKLFF. The CDR3, as DNA: TGTGCCAGCAGTCCATCAGTGGTAACTAATGAAAAACTGTTTTTT. This rearrangement joins TRBV28 to TRBJ1-4; D gene uncertain. The CDR3 length is 15 residues. CDR1 is MDHEN, CDR2 SYDVKM, per germline. Trimming took off 5 bases at V and 1 base at J, with 11 bases between the two ends.

A note on this clone: The sample carries other DNA sequences with the same CDR3. This chain connects TRBV7-6 to TRBJ1-1, with 8 bases aligning to TRBD1. This CDR3 is built from 15 residues. The V and J ends lost 6 bases and 0 bases, in that order; junction bases with no gene match: 6. The germline V gene encodes CDR1 SGHVS and CDR2 FNYEAQ. The CDR3 DNA reads as TGTGCCAGCAGTTCCGGACAGGGAATGAACACTGAAGCTTTCTTT. As protein: CASSSGQGMNTEAFF.

This sequence joins TRBV19 and TRBJ1-2, with 7 bases lining up with TRBD1. CDR3 length equals 14 residues. Germline lookup yields CDR1 LNHDA and CDR2 SQIVND (reference sequence). V was pared by 3 bases and J by 3 bases, with 4 bases of the junction left unmatched. This CDR3 is CASSIGTAHYGYTF. CDR3 DNA: TGTGCCAGTAGTATCGGGACAGCCCACTATGGCTACACCTTC.

The rearrangement uses TRBV2 and TRBJ1-2; D unresolved. Germline-derived CDR1 and CDR2 are SNHLY and FYNNEI. This CDR3 contains 15 residues. V was trimmed by 4 bases and J by 7 bases, leaving 19 bases between them. In nucleotides, the CDR3 is TGTGCCAGCAGTGCGGGCCTCCCCCGGATCAGTGGCTACACCTTC. This codes for CASSAGLPRISGYTF.

The rearrangement links TRBV11-2 to TRBJ1-2; D uncertain. The CDR3 has 14 amino acids. Trimming shortened V by 4 bases and J by 4 bases, and 13 bases separated the two germline ends. Germline CDR1 is SGHAT and CDR2 is FQNNGV. For the CDR3, the DNA is TGTGCCAGCAGCTCCGCCGGGAGAGCCTATGGCTACACCTTC. Protein: CASSSAGRAYGYTF.

This chain connects TRBV6-5 to TRBJ2-2; TRBD1 might be the D (6 bases). Trimming shortened V by 2 bases and J by 5 bases, and 12 bases separated the two germline ends. The germline V gene encodes CDR1 MNHEY and CDR2 SVGAGI. The CDR3 runs 15 residues. CDR3 nucleotide sequence: TGTGCCAGCAGTTACAACAGGGATGGTACCGGGGAGCTGTTTTTT. Translating it yields CASSYNRDGTGELFF.

This clone turned up a few times. The V and J genes are TRBV5-1 and TRBJ2-3, with 10 bases that match TRBD2. The CDR3 spans 16 residues. Trimming at V came to 4 bases and at J to 3 bases, leaving 8 bases not matched to a gene. The germline V gene encodes CDR1 SGHRS and CDR2 YFSETQ. The CDR3 DNA sequence: TGCGCCAGCAGCGGTAGCGGGGGGACGACTACAGATACGCAGTATTTT. This translates into CASSGSGGTTTDTQYF. Full variable domain (rest looked up from reference TRBV5-1 and TRBJ2-3): KAGVTQTPRYLIKTRGQQVTLSCSPISGHRSVSWYQQTPGQGLQFLFEYFSETQRNKGNFPGRFSGRQFSNSRSEMNVSTLELGDSALYLCASSGSGGTTTDTQYFGPGTRLTVL.

This clone appeared once. The chain employs TRBV28 and TRBJ1-5, with 7 bases fitting TRBD1. V was clipped by 8 bases and J by 2 bases; unmatched bases: 12. The CDR3 totals 16 residues. Germline assignment: CDR1 MDHEN and CDR2 SYDVKM. The DNA for the CDR3 is TGTGCCAGCCGAAAGACAGGGCGAGGGGGCAATCAGCCCCAGCATTTT. It translates to CASRKTGRGGNQPQHF.

This clone was seen only once. V and J are TRBV7-9 and TRBJ2-5; 9 bases match TRBD1. Germline CDR1 and CDR2: SEHNR and FQNEAQ (reference sequence). Trimming cost V 6 bases and J 3 bases; bases outside gene matches: 5. CDR3 length: 14 residues. The CDR3 region has the DNA TGTGCCAGCAGACAACAGGGGGCCGAAGAGACCCAGTACTTC. This codes for CASRQQGAEETQYF.

The chain joins TRBV5-1 to TRBJ2-1, with TRBD2 matching 11 bases. CDR1 SGHRS and CDR2 YFSETQ come from the germline V gene. The CDR3 sequence is 16 residues long. The ends lost 2 bases at V and 7 bases at J; junction bases unmatched: 8. As DNA, the CDR3 is TGCGCCAGCAGCTTCCCGACTAGCGGGGTAGAGAATGAGCAGTTCTTC. Translated: CASSFPTSGVENEQFF.

This chain links TRBV4-2 with TRBJ1-6; possible D gene TRBD1, 6 bases. Germline values: CDR1 LGHNA, CDR2 YNFKEQ. V was cut by 0 bases and J by 8 bases, with 14 bases left in between. This CDR3 comprises 16 residues. CDR3 residues: CASSQDQRGGHSPLHF. CDR3 nucleotides: TGTGCCAGCAGCCAAGATCAAAGAGGGGGTCATTCACCCCTCCACTTT.

CDR3 sequence (DNA): TGCGCCAGCAAAAACAGCAAGCTTACATCTGGAAACACCATATATTTT. It specifies CASKNSKLTSGNTIYF. The gene calls are TRBV23-1 and TRBJ1-3; no clear D gene. TRBV23-1 is an ORF, and what it does is uncertain. This CDR3 region has 16 residues. Trimming pared 7 bases from V and 1 base from J, leaving 17 bases between.

This clone was observed a handful of times. The chain couples TRBV9 to TRBJ1-2; no reliable D call. Deletions cut 1 base from V and 0 bases from J, with 10 bases between. Germline V lookup: CDR1 SGDLS, CDR2 YYNGEE. The CDR3 is 15 residues long. The CDR3 sequence is CASSVSAVPNYGYTF. The CDR3 DNA follows: TGTGCCAGCAGCGTATCGGCAGTCCCTAACTATGGCTACACCTTC. Based on the CDR3 plus reference TRBV9 and TRBJ1-2, the full variable domain is DSGVTQTPKHLITATGQRVTLRCSPRSGDLSVYWYQQSLDQGLQFLIQYYNGEERAKGNILERFSAQQFPDLHSELNLSSLELGDSALYFCASSVSAVPNYGYTFGSGTRLTVV.

This clone was observed a few times. The CDR3 coding sequence is TGCGCCAGCAGCCAAGTCATTCCGGGGACGGGTGAGCAGTTCTTC. Translation: CASSQVIPGTGEQFF. This chain joins TRBV4-1 and TRBJ2-1; D might be TRBD1 or TRBD2, each matching 5 bases. The CDR3 runs 15 residues. Germline V lookup: CDR1 MGHRA, CDR2 YSYEKL. Deletions cut 1 base from V and 9 bases from J, with 16 bases between.

The CDR3 DNA sequence: TGTGCCTGGAGTGTCCCTTTTGACGAGCAGTACTTC. This sequence encodes CAWSVPFDEQYF. The chain employs TRBV30 and TRBJ2-7; no reliable D call. Germline CDR1 reads GTSNPN; CDR2 reads SVGIG (reference sequence). V dropped 0 bases and J dropped 5 bases, with 8 bases sitting between them. The CDR3 has 12 amino acids.

This rearrangement joins TRBV29-1 to TRBJ2-1, with 13 bases aligning to TRBD2. This CDR3 comprises 13 residues. Germline lookup yields CDR1 SQVTM and CDR2 ANQGSEA. The CDR3, as DNA: TGCAGTTCCGGGACTAGCGGGAACAATGAGCAGTTCTTC. It is translated as CSSGTSGNNEQFF.

V and J are TRBV29-1 and TRBJ2-7; 15 nucleotides match TRBD2. Germline V CDR1 and CDR2: SQVTM, ANQGSEA. This CDR3 region has 15 residues. V dropped 7 bases and J dropped 0; count of bases not matched to a gene: 4. The CDR3 reads CSAGLAGGSSYEQYF. The DNA for the CDR3 is TGCAGCGCGGGACTAGCGGGGGGAAGCTCCTACGAGCAGTACTTC.

The CDR3 is CASSAGGPRIPTDTQYF. CDR3 coding DNA: TGTGCCAGCAGCGCGGGGGGGCCACGGATTCCCACAGATACGCAGTATTTT. The chain couples TRBV9 to TRBJ2-3; 8 nucleotides match TRBD2. The ends lost 3 bases at V and 2 bases at J; junction bases unmatched: 11. This CDR3 is built from 17 residues. Germline lookup yields CDR1 SGDLS and CDR2 YYNGEE.

The J gene is TRBJ1-4, the V gene TRBV18, with a weak D call TRBD1 (5 bases). V was trimmed by 0 bases and J by 7 bases, leaving 12 bases between them. The CDR3 has 15 residues. Germline V lookup: CDR1 KGHSH, CDR2 LQKENI. CDR3 region: CASSPPGEGPEKLFF. The CDR3 DNA follows: TGTGCCAGCTCACCACCGGGGGAGGGTCCTGAAAAACTGTTTTTT.

The DNA of the CDR3 is TGTGCCAGTAGTATCGGGGCTAGCGGTCAATACGAGCAGTACTTC. This translates into CASSIGASGQYEQYF. The chain employs TRBV19 and TRBJ2-7, with 7 bases aligning to TRBD2. The CDR3 length is 15 residues. The germline gives CDR1 LNHDA, CDR2 SQIVND (reference sequence). With 3 bases clipped from V and 4 bases from J, the junction kept 9 bases outside the gene matches.

This clone was picked up a small number of times. The genes are TRBV6-5 and TRBJ1-4, with unresolved D. Looked up from germline, CDR1 is MNHEY and CDR2 is SVGAGI. Between the trimmed V and J ends, which lost 6 bases and 5 bases, there was a span of 16 bases. The CDR3 sequence is 15 residues long. DNA for the CDR3: TGTGCCAGCAGGGATGGTTACCACTCAAATGAAAAACTGTTTTTT. This encodes CASRDGYHSNEKLFF.

This clone appeared a single time. The chain uses TRBV20-1 and TRBJ2-5, with D unclear. CDR1 and CDR2 (germline): DFQATT, SNEGSKA (reference sequence). The CDR3 consists of 10 residues. CDR3 coding DNA: TGCACCATCTCAGCGGAGACCCAGTACTTC. Its translation is CTISAETQYF.

The V and J genes are TRBV30 and TRBJ2-1; TRBD2 matches at 11 bases. Trimming cost V 2 bases and J 6 bases; bases outside gene matches: 6. CDR1 and CDR2 (germline): GTSNPN, SVGIG (reference sequence). The CDR3 runs to 15 residues. CDR3 bases: TGTGCCTGGAGTAAACTAGCGGGAGACGCCAATGAGCAGTTCTTC. This encodes CAWSKLAGDANEQFF.

This chain joins TRBV28 and TRBJ2-7; the D gene could be TRBD1 or TRBD2 (6 bases each). The ends were cut back, 5 bases at V and 2 bases at J, with 19 bases in the middle. This CDR3 contains 16 residues. Germline V gene lookup returns CDR1 MDHEN and CDR2 SYDVKM. The CDR3, as DNA: TGTGCCAGCAGTACTCACAGACCGGGGGCAGCCTACGAGCAGTACTTC. This encodes CASSTHRPGAAYEQYF.